Below, 10 T cell receptor beta chains from the same sample are listed, as sequenced in a study of blood T cell repertoires in COVID-19. Assay: immunoSEQ multiplex PCR; the TCRdb copy retains only in-frame clones and omits some. The table shows approximately 41,000 clones, with around four fifths occurring only once. Material: peripheral blood. These receptors all come from a woman aged 80 or over with acute or convalescent COVID-19.

This clone was recorded once. The chain recombines TRBV9 with TRBJ2-2; TRBD1 aligns across 11 bases. Per germline, CDR1 SGDLS and CDR2 YYNGEE. J lost 4 bases, V lost 4 bases, and 9 bases had no gene match. The CDR3 covers 17 residues. The CDR3 DNA reads as TGTGCCAGCAGCCGAGCTGGACAGGGGGCGACCACCGGGGAGCTGTTTTTT. It is translated as CASSRAGQGATTGELFF.

V is TRBV2 and J is TRBJ1-5; 7 nucleotides align to TRBD1. Germline lookup yields CDR1 SNHLY and CDR2 FYNNEI. This CDR3 has 14 residues. Trimming took 4 bases from V and 2 from J; bases not matched to a gene: 2. The CDR3 is CASSGQGRNQPQHF. The CDR3 bases are TGTGCCAGCAGTGGACAGGGACGCAATCAGCCCCAGCATTTT.

The chain recombines TRBV9 with TRBJ1-1, with 8 bases that match TRBD1. With 0 bases clipped from V and 6 bases from J, the junction kept 1 base outside the gene matches. Germline V gene lookup returns CDR1 SGDLS and CDR2 YYNGEE. The CDR3 spans 13 residues. The CDR3 DNA follows: TGTGCCAGCAGCGTAGGGACAGGGTCTGAAGCTTTCTTT. Its translation: CASSVGTGSEAFF.

V and J are TRBV19 and TRBJ2-2, with D uncertain. This CDR3 region has 14 residues. The V and J ends lost 4 bases and 2 bases respectively, with 8 bases between them. Looked up from germline, CDR1 is LNHDA and CDR2 is SQIVND (reference sequence). The CDR3 sequence is CASSNPTNTGELFF. In nucleotides, the CDR3 is TGTGCCAGTAGTAATCCGACAAACACCGGGGAGCTGTTTTTT.

The V and J genes are TRBV6-6 and TRBJ1-5; 8 positions agree with TRBD1. Germline loops: CDR1 MNHNY, CDR2 SVGAGI (reference sequence). J gave up 3 bases and V 5 bases, and 3 bases lay outside the gene matches. The CDR3 extends over 14 amino acids. As DNA, the CDR3 is TGTGCCAGCAGTCGGACAGGGTTCAATCAGCCCCAGCATTTT. Its protein is CASSRTGFNQPQHF.

This chain uses TRBV19 with TRBJ1-2; D is possibly TRBD1 (6 bases). The CDR3 loop spans 15 amino acids. Germline CDR1 LNHDA, CDR2 SQIVND (reference sequence). Trimming left V 6 bases short and J 4 bases short, with 18 bases between. CDR3 nucleotides: TGTGCCAGTAGAAAGATACAGGGCGAGAGCTATGGCTACACCTTC. Its translation is CASRKIQGESYGYTF.

The chain joins TRBV4-1 to TRBJ1-2; no definite D call. The CDR3 loop spans 14 amino acids. Trimming removed 1 base at V and 6 bases at J, with 12 bases between. In germline, CDR1 is MGHRA, CDR2 YSYEKL. This CDR3 is CASSQGIQRDGYTF. The CDR3 nucleotides read TGCGCCAGCAGCCAAGGAATACAGCGGGATGGCTACACCTTC.

The chain uses TRBV5-1 and TRBJ1-1; 8 bases are shared with TRBD1. V shed 4 bases, J shed 7 bases, and the junction held 9 bases outside the gene matches. This CDR3 is 14 amino acids long. Germline lookup yields CDR1 SGHRS and CDR2 YFSETQ. The CDR3 DNA sequence: TGCGCCAGCAGCCCCTCCGGGACAGGATATGAAGCTTTCTTT. Translating it yields CASSPSGTGYEAFF. Full variable domain (missing parts from reference TRBV5-1 and TRBJ1-1): KAGVTQTPRYLIKTRGQQVTLSCSPISGHRSVSWYQQTPGQGLQFLFEYFSETQRNKGNFPGRFSGRQFSNSRSEMNVSTLELGDSALYLCASSPSGTGYEAFFGQGTRLTVV.

V usage is TRBV19 and J usage is TRBJ1-4; D might be TRBD1 (5 bases). CDR3 length equals 14 residues. Germline V gene sequence: CDR1 LNHDA, CDR2 SQIVND (reference sequence). Trimming shortened V by 8 bases and J by 0 bases, and 10 bases separated the two germline ends. CDR3 nucleotides: TGTGCCAGTGGGGGGATTACAACTAATGAAAAACTGTTTTTT. Translation gives CASGGITTNEKLFF. Complete variable domain (other parts from reference TRBV19 and TRBJ1-4): DGGITQSPKYLFRKEGQNVTLSCEQNLNHDAMYWYRQDPGQGLRLIYYSQIVNDFQKGDIAEGYSVSREKKESFPLTVTSAQKNPTAFYLCASGGITTNEKLFFGSGTQLSVL.

The chain uses TRBV18 and TRBJ2-2; tentative D call: TRBD1 (6 bases). CDR1 is KGHSH, CDR2 LQKENI, per germline. Trimming removed 0 bases at V and 0 bases at J, with 11 bases between. This CDR3 spans 17 amino acids. CDR3 coding DNA: TGTGCCAGCTCACCACCCGTCACAGGGACGAACACCGGGGAGCTGTTTTTT. Its protein is CASSPPVTGTNTGELFF. Drawing the rest from reference TRBV18 and TRBJ2-2, the complete variable domain is NAGVMQNPRHLVRRRGQEARLRCSPMKGHSHVYWYRQLPEEGLKFMVYLQKENIIDESGMPKERFSAEFPKEGPSILRIQQVVRGDSAAYFCASSPPVTGTNTGELFFGEGSRLTVL.